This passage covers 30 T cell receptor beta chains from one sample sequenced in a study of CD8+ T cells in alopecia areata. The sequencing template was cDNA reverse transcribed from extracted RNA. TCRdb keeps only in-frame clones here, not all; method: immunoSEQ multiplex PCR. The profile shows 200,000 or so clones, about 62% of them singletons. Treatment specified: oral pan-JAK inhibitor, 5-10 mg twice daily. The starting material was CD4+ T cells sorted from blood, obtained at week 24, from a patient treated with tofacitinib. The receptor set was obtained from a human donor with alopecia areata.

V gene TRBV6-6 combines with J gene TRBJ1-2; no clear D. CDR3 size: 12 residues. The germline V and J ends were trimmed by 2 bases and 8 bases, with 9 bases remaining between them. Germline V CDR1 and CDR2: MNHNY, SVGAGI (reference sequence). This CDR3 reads CASSYESGGYTF. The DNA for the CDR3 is TGTGCCAGCAGTTACGAGTCGGGAGGCTACACCTTC.

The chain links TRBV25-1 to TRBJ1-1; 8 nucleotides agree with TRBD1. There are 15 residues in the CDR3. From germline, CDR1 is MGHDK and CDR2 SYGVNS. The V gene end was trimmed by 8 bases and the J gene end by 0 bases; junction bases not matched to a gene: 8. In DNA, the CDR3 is TGTGCCAGCGCTACGGCGACAGGGGTGAACACTGAAGCTTTCTTT. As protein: CASATATGVNTEAFF.

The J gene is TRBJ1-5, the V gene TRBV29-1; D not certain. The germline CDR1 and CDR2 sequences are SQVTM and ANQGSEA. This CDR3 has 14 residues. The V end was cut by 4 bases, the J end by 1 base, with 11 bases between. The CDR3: CSVVGPGSNQPQHF. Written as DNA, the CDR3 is TGCAGCGTTGTAGGCCCTGGGAGCAATCAGCCCCAGCATTTT.

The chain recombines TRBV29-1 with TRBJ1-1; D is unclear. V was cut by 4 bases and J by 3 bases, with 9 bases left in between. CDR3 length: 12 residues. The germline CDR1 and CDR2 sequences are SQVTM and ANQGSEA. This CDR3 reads CSVVEGYTEAFF. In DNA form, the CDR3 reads TGCAGCGTTGTTGAGGGCTACACTGAAGCTTTCTTT.

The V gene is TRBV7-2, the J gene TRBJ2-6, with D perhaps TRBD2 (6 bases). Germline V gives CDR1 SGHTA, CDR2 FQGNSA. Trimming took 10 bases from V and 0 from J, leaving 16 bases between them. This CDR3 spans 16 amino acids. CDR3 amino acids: CATTRLGVSGANVLTF. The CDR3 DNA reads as TGTGCCACCACGAGACTAGGGGTCTCTGGGGCCAACGTCCTGACTTTC.

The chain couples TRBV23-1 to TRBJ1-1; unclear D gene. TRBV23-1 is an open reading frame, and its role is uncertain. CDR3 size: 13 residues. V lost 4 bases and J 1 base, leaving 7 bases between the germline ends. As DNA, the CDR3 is TGCGCCAGCAGTCGTATAGGGAACACTGAAGCTTTCTTT. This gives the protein CASSRIGNTEAFF.

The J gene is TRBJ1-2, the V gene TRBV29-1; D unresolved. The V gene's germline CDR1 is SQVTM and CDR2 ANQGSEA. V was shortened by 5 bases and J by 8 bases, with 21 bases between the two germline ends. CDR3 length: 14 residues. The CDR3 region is CSVRIGMGSHGYTF. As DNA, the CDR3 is TGCAGCGTTCGAATAGGGATGGGTTCTCACGGCTACACCTTC.

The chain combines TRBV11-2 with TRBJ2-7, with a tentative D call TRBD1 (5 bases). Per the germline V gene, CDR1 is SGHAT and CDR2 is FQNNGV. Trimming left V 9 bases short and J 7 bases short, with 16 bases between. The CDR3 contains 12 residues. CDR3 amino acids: CASQSRGREQYF. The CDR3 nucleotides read TGTGCCAGTCAGTCAAGGGGAAGGGAGCAGTACTTC.

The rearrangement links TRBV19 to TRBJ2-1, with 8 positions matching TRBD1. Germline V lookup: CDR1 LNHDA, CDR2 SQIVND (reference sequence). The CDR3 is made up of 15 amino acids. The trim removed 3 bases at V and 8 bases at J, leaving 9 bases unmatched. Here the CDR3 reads CASSIRVRGPDEQFF. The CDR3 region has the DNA TGTGCCAGTAGTATTCGCGTCAGGGGGCCGGATGAGCAGTTCTTC. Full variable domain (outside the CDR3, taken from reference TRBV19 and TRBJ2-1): DGGITQSPKYLFRKEGQNVTLSCEQNLNHDAMYWYRQDPGQGLRLIYYSQIVNDFQKGDIAEGYSVSREKKESFPLTVTSAQKNPTAFYLCASSIRVRGPDEQFFGPGTRLTVL.

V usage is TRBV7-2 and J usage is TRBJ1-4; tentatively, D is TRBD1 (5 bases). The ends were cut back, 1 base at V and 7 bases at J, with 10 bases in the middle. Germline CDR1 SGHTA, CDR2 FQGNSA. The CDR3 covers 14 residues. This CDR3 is CASSLGGRTEKLFF. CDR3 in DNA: TGTGCCAGCAGCTTAGGGGGCCGGACTGAAAAACTGTTTTTT.

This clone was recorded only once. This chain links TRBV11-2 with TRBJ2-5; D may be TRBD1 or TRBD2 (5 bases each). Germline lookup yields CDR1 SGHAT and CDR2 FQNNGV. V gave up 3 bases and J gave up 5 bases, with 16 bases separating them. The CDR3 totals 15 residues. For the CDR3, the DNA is TGTGCCAGCAGCTTTTCCCCGGGGCCCGGGGAGACCCAGTACTTC. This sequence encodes CASSFSPGPGETQYF.

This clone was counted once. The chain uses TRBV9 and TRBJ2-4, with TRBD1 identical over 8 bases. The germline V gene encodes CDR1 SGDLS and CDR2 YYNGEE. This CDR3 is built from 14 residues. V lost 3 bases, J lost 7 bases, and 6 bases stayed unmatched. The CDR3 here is CASSEGTGFNIQYF. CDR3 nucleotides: TGTGCCAGCAGCGAGGGGACAGGCTTTAACATTCAGTACTTC.

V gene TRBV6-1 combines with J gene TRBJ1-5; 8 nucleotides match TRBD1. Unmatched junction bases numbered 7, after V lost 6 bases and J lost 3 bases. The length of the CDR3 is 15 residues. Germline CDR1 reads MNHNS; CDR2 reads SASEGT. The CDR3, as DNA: TGTGCCAGCAGCACATCAGGGGGCAACAATCAGCCCCAGCATTTT. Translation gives CASSTSGGNNQPQHF.

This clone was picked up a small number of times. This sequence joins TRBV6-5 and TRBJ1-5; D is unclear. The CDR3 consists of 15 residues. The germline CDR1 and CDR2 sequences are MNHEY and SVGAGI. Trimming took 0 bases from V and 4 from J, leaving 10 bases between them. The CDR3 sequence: CASSYSIKGNQPQHF. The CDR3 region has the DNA TGTGCCAGCAGTTACTCGATAAAGGGAAATCAGCCCCAGCATTTT.

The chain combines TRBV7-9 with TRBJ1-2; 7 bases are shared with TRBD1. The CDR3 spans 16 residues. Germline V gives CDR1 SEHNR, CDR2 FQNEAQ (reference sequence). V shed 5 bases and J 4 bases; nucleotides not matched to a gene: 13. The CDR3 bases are TGTGCCAGCAGCCTATGGGACAGCCCGCAGATCTATGGCTACACCTTC. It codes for CASSLWDSPQIYGYTF.

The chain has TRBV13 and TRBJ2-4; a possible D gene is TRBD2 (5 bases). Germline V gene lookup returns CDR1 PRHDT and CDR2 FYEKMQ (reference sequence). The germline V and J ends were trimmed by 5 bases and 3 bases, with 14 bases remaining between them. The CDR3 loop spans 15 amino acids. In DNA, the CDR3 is TGTGCCAGCAGCCCTAGAGAGGGAATCAAAAACATTCAGTACTTC. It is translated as CASSPREGIKNIQYF.

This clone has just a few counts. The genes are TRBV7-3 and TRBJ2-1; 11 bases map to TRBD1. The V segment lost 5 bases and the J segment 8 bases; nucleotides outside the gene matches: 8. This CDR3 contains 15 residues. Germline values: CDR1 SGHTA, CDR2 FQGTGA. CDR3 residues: CASSPAGQGDHEQFF. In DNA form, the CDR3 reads TGTGCCAGCAGCCCCGCGGGACAGGGGGACCATGAGCAGTTCTTC.

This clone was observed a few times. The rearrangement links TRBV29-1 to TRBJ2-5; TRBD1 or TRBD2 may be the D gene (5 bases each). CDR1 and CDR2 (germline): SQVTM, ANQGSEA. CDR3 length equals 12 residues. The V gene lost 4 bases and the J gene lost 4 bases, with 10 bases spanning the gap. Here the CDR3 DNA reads TGCAGCGTTGCGTCAGGGAGAGAGACCCAGTACTTC. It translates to CSVASGRETQYF.

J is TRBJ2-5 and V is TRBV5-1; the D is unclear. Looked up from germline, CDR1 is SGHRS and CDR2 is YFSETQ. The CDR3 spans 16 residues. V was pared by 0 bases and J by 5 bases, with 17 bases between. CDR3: CASSLEYMSEAETQYF. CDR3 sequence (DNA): TGCGCCAGCAGCTTGGAGTACATGAGTGAAGCGGAGACCCAGTACTTC.

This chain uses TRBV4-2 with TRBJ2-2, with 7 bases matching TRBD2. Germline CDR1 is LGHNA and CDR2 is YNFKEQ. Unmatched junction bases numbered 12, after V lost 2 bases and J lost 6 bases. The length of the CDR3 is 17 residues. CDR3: CASSQHIAGPGSGELFF. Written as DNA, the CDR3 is TGTGCCAGCAGCCAACACATAGCGGGCCCCGGGTCCGGGGAGCTGTTTTTT.

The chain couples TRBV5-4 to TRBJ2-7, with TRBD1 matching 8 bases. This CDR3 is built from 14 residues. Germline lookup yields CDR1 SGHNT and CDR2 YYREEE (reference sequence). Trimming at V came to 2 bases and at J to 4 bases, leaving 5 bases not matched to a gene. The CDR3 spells CASSFTGGDYEQYF. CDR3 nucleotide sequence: TGTGCCAGCAGCTTTACAGGGGGAGATTACGAGCAGTACTTC.

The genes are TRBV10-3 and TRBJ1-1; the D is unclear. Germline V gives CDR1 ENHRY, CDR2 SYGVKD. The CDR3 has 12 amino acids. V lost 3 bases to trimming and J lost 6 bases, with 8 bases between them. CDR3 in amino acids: CAISESEAEAFF. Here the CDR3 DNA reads TGTGCCATCAGTGAATCAGAGGCTGAAGCTTTCTTT.

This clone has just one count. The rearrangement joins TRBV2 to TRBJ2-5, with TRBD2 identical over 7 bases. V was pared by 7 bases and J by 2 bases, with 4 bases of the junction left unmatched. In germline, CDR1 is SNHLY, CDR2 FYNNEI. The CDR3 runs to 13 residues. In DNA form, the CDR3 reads TGTGCCAGCACGGGGGGACTACAAGAGACCCAGTACTTC. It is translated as CASTGGLQETQYF.

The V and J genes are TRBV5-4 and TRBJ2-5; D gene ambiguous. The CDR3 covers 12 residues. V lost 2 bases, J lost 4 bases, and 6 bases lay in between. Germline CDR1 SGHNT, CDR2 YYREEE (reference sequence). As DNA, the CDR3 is TGTGCCAGCAGCTTCGGGTCAGAGACCCAGTACTTC. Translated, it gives CASSFGSETQYF.

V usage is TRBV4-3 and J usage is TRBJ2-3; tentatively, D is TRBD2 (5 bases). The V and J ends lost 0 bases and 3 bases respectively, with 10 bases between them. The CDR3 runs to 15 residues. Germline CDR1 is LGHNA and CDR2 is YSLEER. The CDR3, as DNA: TGCGCCAGCAGCCAAGATCTAACGGGGACAGATACGCAGTATTTT. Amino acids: CASSQDLTGTDTQYF.

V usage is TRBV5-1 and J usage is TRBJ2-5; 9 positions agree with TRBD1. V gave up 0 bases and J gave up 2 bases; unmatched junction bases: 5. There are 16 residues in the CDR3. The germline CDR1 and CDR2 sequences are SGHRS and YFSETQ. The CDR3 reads CASSLADRGRQETQYF. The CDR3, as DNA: TGCGCCAGCAGCTTGGCGGACAGGGGCCGACAAGAGACCCAGTACTTC.

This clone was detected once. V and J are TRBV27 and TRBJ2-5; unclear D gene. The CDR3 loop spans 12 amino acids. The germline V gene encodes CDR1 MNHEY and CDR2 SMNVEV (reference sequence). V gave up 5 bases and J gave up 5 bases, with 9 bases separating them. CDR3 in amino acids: CASSPPGETQYF. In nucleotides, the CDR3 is TGTGCCAGCAGTCCCCCCGGGGAGACCCAGTACTTC.

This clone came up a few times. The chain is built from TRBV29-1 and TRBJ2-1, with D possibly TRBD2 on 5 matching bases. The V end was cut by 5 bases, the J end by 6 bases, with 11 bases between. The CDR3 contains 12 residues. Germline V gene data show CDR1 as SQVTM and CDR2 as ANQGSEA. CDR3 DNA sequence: TGCAGCGTTCGACTCCGGGGCAATGAGCAGTTCTTC. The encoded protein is CSVRLRGNEQFF.

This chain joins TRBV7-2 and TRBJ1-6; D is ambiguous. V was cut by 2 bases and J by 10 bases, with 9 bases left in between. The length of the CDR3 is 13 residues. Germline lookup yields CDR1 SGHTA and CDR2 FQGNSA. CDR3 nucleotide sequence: TGTGCCAGCAGCTTACAGGAGGACTCACCCCTCCACTTT. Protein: CASSLQEDSPLHF. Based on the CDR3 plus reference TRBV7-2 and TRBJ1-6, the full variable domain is GAGVSQSPSNKVTEKGKDVELRCDPISGHTALYWYRQSLGQGLEFLIYFQGNSAPDKSGLPSDRFSAERTGGSVSTLTIQRTQQEDSAVYLCASSLQEDSPLHFGNGTRLTVT.

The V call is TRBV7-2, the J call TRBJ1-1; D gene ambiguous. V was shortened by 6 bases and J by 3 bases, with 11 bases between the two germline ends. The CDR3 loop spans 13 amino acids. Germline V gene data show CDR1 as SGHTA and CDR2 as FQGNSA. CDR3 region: CASRPASDTEAFF. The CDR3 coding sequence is TGTGCCAGCAGGCCCGCGTCGGACACTGAAGCTTTCTTT. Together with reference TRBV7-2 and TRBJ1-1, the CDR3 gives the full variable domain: GAGVSQSPSNKVTEKGKDVELRCDPISGHTALYWYRQSLGQGLEFLIYFQGNSAPDKSGLPSDRFSAERTGGSVSTLTIQRTQQEDSAVYLCASRPASDTEAFFGQGTRLTVV.